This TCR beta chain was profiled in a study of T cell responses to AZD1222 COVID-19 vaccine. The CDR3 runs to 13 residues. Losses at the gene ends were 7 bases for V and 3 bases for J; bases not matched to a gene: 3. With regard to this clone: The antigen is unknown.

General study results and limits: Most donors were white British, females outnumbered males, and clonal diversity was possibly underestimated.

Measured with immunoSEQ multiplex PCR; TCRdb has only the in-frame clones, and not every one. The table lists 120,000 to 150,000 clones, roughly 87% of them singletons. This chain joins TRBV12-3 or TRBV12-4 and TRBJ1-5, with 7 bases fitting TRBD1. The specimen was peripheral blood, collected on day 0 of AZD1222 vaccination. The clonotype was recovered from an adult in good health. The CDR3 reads CASMDRFNQPQHF. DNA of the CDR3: TGTGCCAGCATGGACAGGTTCAATCAGCCCCAGCATTTT.